These T cell receptor beta chains were read from a single sample in a study of cytomegalovirus exposure and HLA in healthy donors. Profiling relied on immunoSEQ multiplex PCR, and the TCRdb table lists in-frame clones only, not all of them. The profile covers 140,000 to 150,000 clones, with roughly 80% appearing a single time and roughly 2.9% taken by the ten largest. Sequencing input: PBMCs. The source of these receptors is a female donor in good health and CMV-seronegative. Both conserved end residues are part of each CDR3. Each record gives: V gene, J gene, clone size, D gene, CDR3 protein, CDR3 DNA. D genes are given only for firm matches. The size of a clone is reported for some rows only, either as once, few or many, or as a class for expanded clones.

v_gene: TRBV6-6
j_gene: TRBJ1-4
abundance: .
d_gene: TRBD1
CDR3aa: CASSIPGQGREKLFF
CDR3nt: TGTGCCAGCAGTATACCGGGACAGGGAAGGGAAAAACTGTTTTTT

v_gene: TRBV15
j_gene: TRBJ2-3
abundance: .
d_gene: .
CDR3aa: CATSRPSVTDTQYF
CDR3nt: TGTGCCACCAGCAGGCCGAGTGTCACAGATACGCAGTATTTT

v_gene: TRBV27
j_gene: TRBJ2-4
abundance: .
d_gene: .
CDR3aa: CASSSAGRGDANIQYF
CDR3nt: TGTGCCAGCAGTTCTGCGGGTAGAGGAGATGCAAACATTCAGTACTTC

v_gene: TRBV4-1
j_gene: TRBJ1-4
abundance: .
d_gene: TRBD1
CDR3aa: CASSKGQGVGTGEKLFF
CDR3nt: TGCGCCAGCAGCAAAGGACAGGGTGTGGGCACCGGTGAAAAACTGTTTTTT

v_gene: TRBV5-1
j_gene: TRBJ1-4
abundance: .
d_gene: .
CDR3aa: CASSFTSEPWREKLFF
CDR3nt: TGCGCCAGCAGCTTCACTTCGGAACCCTGGCGGGAAAAACTGTTTTTT

v_gene: TRBV27
j_gene: TRBJ2-1
abundance: once
d_gene: .
CDR3aa: CASSPGGEQFF
CDR3nt: TGTGCCAGCAGCCCTGGCGGGGAGCAGTTCTTC

v_gene: TRBV5-6
j_gene: TRBJ1-1
abundance: few
d_gene: .
CDR3aa: CASSSSLGGIGNTEAFF
CDR3nt: TGTGCCAGCAGCTCGTCCTTGGGGGGGATTGGGAACACTGAAGCTTTCTTT

v_gene: TRBV5-1
j_gene: TRBJ2-2
abundance: .
d_gene: .
CDR3aa: CASSLGGLGTGELFF
CDR3nt: TGCGCCAGCAGCTTGGGGGGGCTCGGCACCGGGGAGCTGTTTTTT

v_gene: TRBV6-1
j_gene: TRBJ1-4
abundance: few
d_gene: .
CDR3aa: CASSERRVAEKLFF
CDR3nt: TGTGCCAGCAGTGAGAGGAGGGTGGCTGAAAAACTGTTTTTT

v_gene: TRBV9
j_gene: TRBJ1-2
abundance: .
d_gene: .
CDR3aa: CASSVARGNYGYTF
CDR3nt: TGTGCCAGCAGCGTAGCTAGGGGGAACTATGGCTACACCTTC

v_gene: TRBV30
j_gene: TRBJ1-2
abundance: .
d_gene: .
CDR3aa: CAWSVGLGASYGYTF
CDR3nt: TGTGCCTGGAGTGTTGGGTTAGGGGCCAGTTATGGCTACACCTTC